Presented here are 9 T cell receptor beta chains from one specimen sequenced in a study of cytomegalovirus exposure and HLA in healthy donors. This PCR relied on a set of 60 Vbeta primers and 13 Jbeta primers. Profiled with immunoSEQ multiplex PCR; TCRdb holds only in-frame clones, not every one. The sample has some 130,000 clones; roughly 85% are singletons. Sequencing was performed on PBMCs. The receptors stem from a man aged 40-49 years in good health and CMV-seropositive.

The chain is built from TRBV6-5 and TRBJ2-7; possibly TRBD1 for D (6 bases). Trimming pared 5 bases from V and 0 bases from J, leaving 8 bases between. The CDR3 extends over 13 amino acids. CDR1 and CDR2 from the germline V gene are MNHEY and SVGAGI. CDR3 protein: CASSNRVSYEQYF. CDR3 sequence (DNA): TGTGCCAGCAGTAACAGGGTCTCCTACGAGCAGTACTTC.

The chain uses TRBV27 and TRBJ2-1; 7 bases fit TRBD2. The CDR3 totals 16 residues. Germline loops: CDR1 MNHEY, CDR2 SMNVEV (reference sequence). V gave up 2 bases and J gave up 7 bases; unmatched junction bases: 11. The DNA for the CDR3 is TGTGCCAGCAGTTTAATCAGGGCTAGCGGATTTAATGAGCAGTTCTTC. This translates into CASSLIRASGFNEQFF.

The CDR3 sequence is CASSLAAGNNEKLFF. CDR3 sequence (DNA): TGCGCCAGCAGCTTGGCCGCGGGGAATAATGAAAAACTGTTTTTT. The chain is built from TRBV5-1 and TRBJ1-4; D unclear. V dropped 0 bases and J dropped 4 bases, with 10 bases sitting between them. The CDR3 spans 15 residues. Germline values: CDR1 SGHRS, CDR2 YFSETQ. The full variable domain, rest sourced from reference TRBV5-1 and TRBJ1-4, is KAGVTQTPRYLIKTRGQQVTLSCSPISGHRSVSWYQQTPGQGLQFLFEYFSETQRNKGNFPGRFSGRQFSNSRSEMNVSTLELGDSALYLCASSLAAGNNEKLFFGSGTQLSVL.

This chain links TRBV7-9 with TRBJ2-7; 7 nucleotides agree with TRBD2. V shed 5 bases and J 5 bases; nucleotides not matched to a gene: 12. This CDR3 is built from 15 residues. The germline gives CDR1 SEHNR, CDR2 FQNEAQ (reference sequence). The CDR3 loop is CASSPMGGASDEQYF. The CDR3 region has the DNA TGTGCCAGCAGCCCCATGGGAGGGGCCTCGGACGAGCAGTACTTC.

This chain uses TRBV4-1 with TRBJ2-3, with 10 bases aligning to TRBD2. With V trimmed by 0 bases and J by 3 bases, 3 bases remained unmatched. Germline V gene sequence: CDR1 MGHRA, CDR2 YSYEKL. The CDR3 contains 16 residues. The CDR3 spells CASSQDKREGTDTQYF. In DNA form, the CDR3 reads TGCGCCAGCAGCCAAGATAAGCGGGAGGGGACAGATACGCAGTATTTT.

This sequence joins TRBV27 and TRBJ2-5; D is possibly TRBD2 (6 bases). Trimming removed 3 bases at V and 5 bases at J, with 13 bases between. CDR3 size: 14 residues. Germline loops: CDR1 MNHEY, CDR2 SMNVEV (reference sequence). The DNA for the CDR3 is TGTGCCAGCAGTTTCGGGGGAGAGGTGGAGACCCAGTACTTC. Translated, it gives CASSFGGEVETQYF.

The chain carries TRBV7-3 and TRBJ2-7; TRBD2 agrees at 8 bases. This CDR3 contains 13 residues. Germline V gene sequence: CDR1 SGHTA, CDR2 FQGTGA. V shed 5 bases, J shed 7 bases, and the junction held 7 bases outside the gene matches. The CDR3 loop is CASSLLAATEQYF. The DNA for the CDR3 is TGTGCCAGCAGCCTACTAGCGGCTACGGAGCAGTACTTC.

This clone was observed a few times. The chain has TRBV5-1 and TRBJ1-1, with 7 positions matching TRBD1. Trimming cost V 2 bases and J 0 bases; bases outside gene matches: 4. This CDR3 has 15 residues. CDR1 is SGHRS and CDR2 is YFSETQ in the germline V gene. This CDR3 is CASSFGGTVNTEAFF. The CDR3 nucleotides are TGCGCCAGCAGCTTTGGGGGGACAGTGAACACTGAAGCTTTCTTT.

The V call is TRBV21-1, the J call TRBJ2-6; the table's D gene call, TRBD2, was not cross checked with the DNA. TRBV21-1 is tagged as a pseudogene. CDR3 size: 16 residues. The CDR3 sequence: CASILREGVVANVLTF. CDR3 DNA sequence: TGTGCCAGCATCCTTAGGGAGGGGGTAGTGGCCAACGTCCTGACTTTC.